This T cell receptor beta chain was found in a study of blood T cell repertoires in COVID-19. Study in general: Sites across the United States, Italy and Spain contributed samples from acute and convalescent COVID-19. Nucleic acid was either cDNA or gDNA, and it came from T cells, B-cell-depleted T cells, or PBMCs.

CDR1 and CDR2 (germline): SGHRS, YFSETQ. The CDR3 consists of 16 residues. The trim removed 5 bases at V and 5 bases at J, leaving 13 bases unmatched. The assay was immunoSEQ multiplex PCR, and TCRdb's table has in-frame clones only and misses some. This table holds 100,000 to 150,000 clones, roughly four fifths found once. Material for sequencing was peripheral blood. The TCR was taken from a woman between 50 and 59 years old with acute or convalescent COVID-19. The gene calls are TRBV5-1 and TRBJ2-3; 8 bases are a match to TRBD2. The CDR3 nucleotides read TGCGCCAGCAGAGGCCCTACAAGCGGGGGACAAGATACGCAGTATTTT. It is translated as CASRGPTSGGQDTQYF.